This T cell receptor (beta chain) came from a study of T-cell memory formation after mild COVID-19. Details on this clonotype: The antigen remains undetermined.

TCRdb re-derived calls from the 5' RACE reads in MiXCR, one entry per CDR3 protein. Seen here are about 560,000 distinct CDR3 sequences, roughly 20% observed once, and the top ten hold 7.5% to 9.5%. CDR1 and CDR2 from the germline V gene are LGHNA and YSLEER. Losses at the gene ends were 0 bases for V and 3 bases for J; bases not matched to a gene: 12. This CDR3 contains 18 residues. General study results and limits: Memory sampled before infection contained some responding clones, suggesting cross-reactive memory joined. Clonal second-wave expansions that peaked on day 37 had unconfirmed SARS-CoV-2 specificity. Contracting clones from day 15 to 85 had balanced CD4/CD8; later expanders favoured CD4+.

The receptor was isolated from an adult woman who had mild COVID-19 (a few samples of this study predate the infection). Cell type and time point are not known. The source material was PBMCs or a T cell subset sorted from them (not recorded which). The chain recombines TRBV4-3 with TRBJ2-3, with 7 bases that match TRBD2. The CDR3 spells CASSQDATAGSLTDTQYF. The CDR3 coding sequence is TGCGCCAGCAGCCAAGACGCTACAGCGGGAAGTTTAACAGATACGCAGTATTTT.